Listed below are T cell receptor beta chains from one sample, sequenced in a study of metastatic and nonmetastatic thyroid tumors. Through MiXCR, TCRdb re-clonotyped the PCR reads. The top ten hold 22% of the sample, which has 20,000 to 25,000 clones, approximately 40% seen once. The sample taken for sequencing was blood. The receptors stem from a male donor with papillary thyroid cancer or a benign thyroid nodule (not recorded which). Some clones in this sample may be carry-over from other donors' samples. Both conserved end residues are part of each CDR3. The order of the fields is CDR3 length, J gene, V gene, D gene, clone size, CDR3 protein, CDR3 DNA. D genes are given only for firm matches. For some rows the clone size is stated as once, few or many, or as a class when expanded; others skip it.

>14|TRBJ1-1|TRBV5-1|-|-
CASSEGLDSAEAFF
TGCGCCAGCAGCGAGGGGCTGGATTCTGCTGAAGCTTTCTTT
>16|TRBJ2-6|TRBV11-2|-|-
CASSVQGFGGANVLTF
TGTGCCAGCAGCGTACAGGGTTTCGGTGGGGCCAACGTCCTGACTTTC
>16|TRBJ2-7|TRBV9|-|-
CASSVASQGLYYEQYF
TGTGCCAGCAGCGTAGCTAGTCAGGGACTTTACTACGAGCAGTACTTC
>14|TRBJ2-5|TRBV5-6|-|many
CASSLVGSQETQYF
TGTGCCAGCAGCTTGGTGGGCAGTCAAGAGACCCAGTACTTC
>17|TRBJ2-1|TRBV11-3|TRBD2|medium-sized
CASSLGGTSGRIDEQFF
TGTGCCAGCAGCTTAGGAGGGACTAGCGGGAGAATCGATGAGCAGTTCTTC
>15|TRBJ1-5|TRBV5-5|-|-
CASSTRMGSNQPQHF
TGTGCCAGCAGCACCCGGATGGGGTCCAATCAGCCCCAGCATTTT
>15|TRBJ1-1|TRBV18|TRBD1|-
CASSPDRGLNTEAFF
TGTGCCAGCTCACCGGACAGGGGGCTGAACACTGAAGCTTTCTTT
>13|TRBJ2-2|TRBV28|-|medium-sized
CASSYRATGELFF
TGTGCCAGCAGTTATAGGGCGACCGGGGAGCTGTTTTTT
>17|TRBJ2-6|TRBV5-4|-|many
CASSFVWGNSGANVLTF
TGTGCCAGCAGCTTTGTTTGGGGGAACTCTGGGGCCAACGTCCTGACTTTC
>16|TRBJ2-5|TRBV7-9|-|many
CASSLAVAVLEETQYF
TGTGCCAGCAGCTTAGCCGTCGCCGTTTTGGAAGAGACCCAGTACTTC
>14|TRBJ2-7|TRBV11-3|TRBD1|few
CASSTTGITYEQYF
TGTGCCAGCAGCACGACAGGGATAACCTACGAGCAGTACTTC
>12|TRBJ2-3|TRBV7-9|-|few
CASSLGTDTQYF
TGTGCCAGCAGCTTAGGGACAGATACGCAGTATTTT
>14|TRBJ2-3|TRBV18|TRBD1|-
CASSPGTVTDTQYF
TGTGCCAGCTCACCGGGGACAGTCACAGATACGCAGTATTTT
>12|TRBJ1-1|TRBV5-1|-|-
CASRAGGTEAFF
TGCGCCAGCAGGGCGGGGGGAACTGAAGCTTTCTTT
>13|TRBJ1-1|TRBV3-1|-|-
CASSRTDGVEAFF
TGTGCCAGCAGCCGGACAGACGGCGTCGAAGCTTTCTTT
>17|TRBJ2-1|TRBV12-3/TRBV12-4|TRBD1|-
CASSPGQGLSSYNEQFF
TGTGCCAGCAGTCCTGGACAGGGATTAAGCTCCTACAATGAGCAGTTCTTC
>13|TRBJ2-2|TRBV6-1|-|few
CASTRGHTGELFF
TGTGCCAGCACCCGCGGCCACACCGGGGAGCTGTTTTTT
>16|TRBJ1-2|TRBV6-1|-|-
CASSLSEGLGNYGYTF
TGTGCCAGCAGCTTGTCTGAGGGGCTGGGAAACTATGGCTACACCTTC
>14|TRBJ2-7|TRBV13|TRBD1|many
CASSFGTGLYEQYF
TGTGCCAGCAGCTTTGGGACAGGGTTGTACGAGCAGTACTTC
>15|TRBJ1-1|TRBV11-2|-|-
CASSLDGAIGTEAFF
TGTGCCAGCAGCTTAGATGGGGCCATAGGAACTGAAGCTTTCTTT
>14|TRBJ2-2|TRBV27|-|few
CASWRQADTGELFF
TGTGCCAGCTGGAGACAGGCCGACACCGGGGAGCTGTTTTTT
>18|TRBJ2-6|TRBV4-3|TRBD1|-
CASSQGDRVNAGANVLTF
TGCGCCAGCAGCCAAGGGGACAGGGTAAACGCTGGGGCCAACGTCCTGACTTTC